The 21 T cell receptor beta chains below all came from one sample that was sequenced in a study of radiotherapy plus CTLA-4 blockade in lung cancer. Libraries were prepared by immunoSEQ multiplex PCR; TCRdb keeps only in-frame clonotypes and omits some of them. The sample lists some 67,000 clones, around 77% seen once, with approximately 16% in the top ten. Sequencing used peripheral blood, obtained from a patient treated with radiotherapy plus ipilimumab. Source of these receptors: a human donor with non-small cell lung cancer whose response to radiotherapy plus ipilimumab could not be evaluated. Some clones in this sample may be carry-over from other donors' samples.

This CDR3 reads CASRPGGEGANVLTF. CDR3 nucleotides: TGTGCCAGCAGGCCGGGCGGGGAGGGGGCCAACGTCCTGACTTTC. The rearrangement links TRBV6-5 to TRBJ2-6; a possible D gene is TRBD2 (6 bases). Trimming stripped 6 bases from V and 4 bases from J, with 13 bases between. Looked up from germline, CDR1 is MNHEY and CDR2 is SVGAGI. The CDR3 extends over 15 amino acids.

CDR3 in DNA: TGTGCCAGCAGCTTGATGGGCGGGGGAACCTACGAGCAGTACTTC. This sequence encodes CASSLMGGGTYEQYF. V and J are TRBV7-6 and TRBJ2-7; 7 bases align to TRBD2. The length of the CDR3 is 15 residues. Unmatched junction bases numbered 7, after V lost 3 bases and J lost 2 bases. From germline, CDR1 is SGHVS and CDR2 FNYEAQ.

J is TRBJ2-3 and V is TRBV27; 8 bases are a match to TRBD2. The CDR3 sequence is 15 residues long. CDR1 and CDR2 (germline): MNHEY, SMNVEV (reference sequence). J gave up 1 base and V 2 bases, and 2 bases lay outside the gene matches. The CDR3 nucleotides read TGTGCCAGCAGTTTAAGGCGGGGGGGCACAGATACGCAGTATTTT. It is translated as CASSLRRGGTDTQYF.

The CDR3 is CASSETGSGELFF. The CDR3 DNA reads TGTGCCAGCTCAGAAACGGGGTCCGGGGAGCTGTTTTTT. The J gene is TRBJ2-2, the V gene TRBV18, with a tentative D call TRBD2 (5 bases). This CDR3 has 13 amino acids. The germline V and J ends were trimmed by 5 bases and 6 bases, with 10 bases remaining between them. CDR1 is KGHSH and CDR2 is LQKENI in the germline V gene.

This chain links TRBV4-3 with TRBJ1-4, with 9 bases lining up with TRBD1. The CDR3 sequence is 16 residues long. CDR1 and CDR2 (germline): LGHNA, YSLEER. J lost 8 bases, V lost 0 bases, and 7 bases had no gene match. For the CDR3, the DNA is TGCGCCAGCAGCCAAGATTTGGGACAGGGCCGAGAAAAACTGTTTTTT. Residues: CASSQDLGQGREKLFF.

V gene TRBV7-2 combines with J gene TRBJ2-3; 8 bases agree with TRBD2. Trimming took 6 bases from V and 9 from J; bases not matched to a gene: 14. The CDR3 covers 15 residues. Germline V lookup: CDR1 SGHTA, CDR2 FQGNSA. Here the CDR3 DNA reads TGTGCCAGCAGTTCGGTAGCGGGGCCTCCGGAAACGCAGTATTTT. It yields the protein CASSSVAGPPETQYF.

This clone was found once. The rearrangement uses TRBV9 and TRBJ2-3; 11 bases fit TRBD2. This CDR3 has 15 amino acids. The ends lost 4 bases at V and 1 base at J; junction bases unmatched: 2. Germline loops: CDR1 SGDLS, CDR2 YYNGEE. CDR3 loop: CASSLLAGGTDTQYF. The CDR3 DNA sequence: TGTGCCAGCAGCTTACTAGCGGGGGGCACAGATACGCAGTATTTT.

The rearrangement uses TRBV27 and TRBJ2-6, with D uncertain. V dropped 4 bases and J dropped 0 bases, with 13 bases sitting between them. Germline loops: CDR1 MNHEY, CDR2 SMNVEV (reference sequence). This CDR3 spans 17 amino acids. CDR3 sequence reads: CASSSPGTTSGANVLTF. The CDR3 DNA reads TGTGCCAGCAGTTCCCCAGGCACCACCTCTGGGGCCAACGTCCTGACTTTC.

The J gene is TRBJ2-2, the V gene TRBV6-1; TRBD1 aligns across 9 bases. Per germline, CDR1 MNHNS and CDR2 SASEGT. V lost 4 bases, J lost 7 bases, and 4 bases stayed unmatched. The CDR3 extends over 14 amino acids. DNA for the CDR3: TGTGCCAGCAGTGTTGGACAGGGGCACGGGGAGCTGTTTTTT. Translating gives CASSVGQGHGELFF.

This clone was counted between two and nine times. The chain is built from TRBV11-2 and TRBJ1-3; D is perhaps TRBD1 (6 bases). Trimming cost V 5 bases and J 9 bases, with 17 bases left between them. The CDR3 totals 14 residues. Germline values: CDR1 SGHAT, CDR2 FQNNGV. The CDR3 DNA reads TGTGCCAGCAGCGGACAGATCTCTACAAGCACCATATATTTT. It codes for CASSGQISTSTIYF. The full variable domain, in which reference TRBV11-2 and TRBJ1-3 provide the parts outside the CDR3, is EAGVAQSPRYKIIEKRQSVAFWCNPISGHATLYWYQQILGQGPKLLIQFQNNGVVDDSQLPKDRFSAERLKGVDSTLKIQPAKLEDSAVYLCASSGQISTSTIYFGEGSWLTVV.

The chain has TRBV5-1 and TRBJ2-7; 7 bases align to TRBD1. This CDR3 is built from 16 residues. Germline CDR1 SGHRS, CDR2 YFSETQ. The V and J ends lost 4 bases and 2 bases, in that order; junction bases with no gene match: 12. Written as DNA, the CDR3 is TGCGCCAGCAGCCACCGGTGGGACGACAGGGCCTACGAGCAGTACTTC. This sequence encodes CASSHRWDDRAYEQYF.

The chain couples TRBV7-2 to TRBJ2-5, with TRBD2 matching over 14 bases. V lost 5 bases and J lost 5; bases outside the gene matches: 7. CDR3 size: 16 residues. Germline V CDR1 and CDR2: SGHTA, FQGNSA. CDR3 sequence: CASSGLAGGLGETQYF. In DNA, the CDR3 is TGTGCCAGCAGCGGACTAGCGGGGGGCCTAGGGGAGACCCAGTACTTC. The variable domain in full, completed from reference TRBV7-2 and TRBJ2-5, reads GAGVSQSPSNKVTEKGKDVELRCDPISGHTALYWYRQSLGQGLEFLIYFQGNSAPDKSGLPSDRFSAERTGGSVSTLTIQRTQQEDSAVYLCASSGLAGGLGETQYFGPGTRLLVL.

The chain combines TRBV20-1 with TRBJ1-6; TRBD1 matches at 8 bases. Germline CDR1 DFQATT, CDR2 SNEGSKA (reference sequence). This CDR3 region has 11 residues. V lost 3 bases and J lost 17; bases outside the gene matches: 6. Written as DNA, the CDR3 is TGCAGTGCTAGGGACCGGACAGGGTTCCACTTT. It specifies CSARDRTGFHF.

This chain's CDR3 is CASSFSEGQGAFGYTF. The CDR3 bases are TGTGCCAGCAGCTTCTCCGAGGGACAGGGGGCTTTTGGCTACACCTTC. V and J are TRBV7-8 and TRBJ1-2; 12 positions match TRBD1. The CDR3 consists of 16 residues. The V gene's germline CDR1 is SGHVS and CDR2 FQNEAQ. Trimming cost V 3 bases and J 7 bases; bases outside gene matches: 9.

The chain has TRBV7-8 and TRBJ2-7, with a weak D call TRBD1 (6 bases). Deletions cut 6 bases from V and 5 bases from J, with 23 bases between. The CDR3 totals 16 residues. The V gene's germline CDR1 is SGHVS and CDR2 FQNEAQ. CDR3 in DNA: TGTGCCAGCAGTGGCGGACAGCCTTTAACCTACCACGAGCAGTACTTC. This sequence encodes CASSGGQPLTYHEQYF.

The rearrangement links TRBV6-1 to TRBJ1-5; 7 nucleotides match TRBD1. Germline-derived CDR1 and CDR2 are MNHNS and SASEGT. J was trimmed by 5 bases and V by 2 bases; bases with no gene match: 6. The CDR3 extends over 15 amino acids. The CDR3 is CASSELGQRHQPQHF. For the CDR3, the DNA is TGTGCCAGCAGTGAATTGGGACAGAGGCATCAGCCCCAGCATTTT.

The rearrangement links TRBV2 to TRBJ1-2; TRBD1 matches 9 bases. The trim removed 5 bases at V and 4 bases at J, leaving 11 bases unmatched. This CDR3 has 16 residues. Germline lookup yields CDR1 SNHLY and CDR2 FYNNEI. CDR3 nucleotide sequence: TGTGCCAGCAGTTTTTCCGCCGGGACAGGGTTCTATGGCTACACCTTC. It encodes CASSFSAGTGFYGYTF. Variable domain in full (rest from reference TRBV2 and TRBJ1-2): EPEVTQTPSHQVTQMGQEVILRCVPISNHLYFYWYRQILGQKVEFLVSFYNNEISEKSEIFDDQFSVERPDGSNFTLKIRSTKLEDSAMYFCASSFSAGTGFYGYTFGSGTRLTVV.

This clone was detected only a few times. The CDR3 loop is CASSLEAAGYGYTF. CDR3 DNA sequence: TGCGCCAGCAGCTTGGAAGCGGCAGGCTATGGCTACACCTTC. The chain has TRBV5-1 and TRBJ1-2; D unresolved. V was cut by 0 bases and J by 4 bases, with 10 bases left in between. This CDR3 spans 14 amino acids. Germline CDR1 is SGHRS and CDR2 is YFSETQ.

The chain couples TRBV2 to TRBJ2-5; unclear D gene. Germline V gives CDR1 SNHLY, CDR2 FYNNEI. V lost 4 bases and J 2 bases, leaving 5 bases between the germline ends. This CDR3 contains 12 residues. In nucleotides, the CDR3 is TGTGCCAGCAGTGCCAGACAAGAGACCCAGTACTTC. Residues: CASSARQETQYF. Full variable domain (missing parts from reference TRBV2 and TRBJ2-5): EPEVTQTPSHQVTQMGQEVILRCVPISNHLYFYWYRQILGQKVEFLVSFYNNEISEKSEIFDDQFSVERPDGSNFTLKIRSTKLEDSAMYFCASSARQETQYFGPGTRLLVL.

As for this clone: This sample includes further DNA sequences coding for the same CDR3. This chain joins TRBV5-6 and TRBJ1-5, with D maybe TRBD1 (5 bases). Germline V lookup: CDR1 SGHDT, CDR2 YYEEEE. The CDR3 runs to 15 residues. V lost 0 bases, J lost 0 bases, and 7 bases lay in between. The CDR3 bases are TGTGCCAGCAGCTTGGGACAGTATAGCAATCAGCCCCAGCATTTT. As protein: CASSLGQYSNQPQHF.

The genes are TRBV4-3 and TRBJ2-1; D is possibly TRBD2 (5 bases). V was cut by 4 bases and J by 7 bases, with 17 bases left in between. Germline V gene sequence: CDR1 LGHNA, CDR2 YSLEER. The CDR3 sequence is 15 residues long. CDR3 sequence: CASSPVAGTGNEQFF. The CDR3, as DNA: TGCGCCAGCAGCCCCGTAGCCGGAACGGGGAATGAGCAGTTCTTC.